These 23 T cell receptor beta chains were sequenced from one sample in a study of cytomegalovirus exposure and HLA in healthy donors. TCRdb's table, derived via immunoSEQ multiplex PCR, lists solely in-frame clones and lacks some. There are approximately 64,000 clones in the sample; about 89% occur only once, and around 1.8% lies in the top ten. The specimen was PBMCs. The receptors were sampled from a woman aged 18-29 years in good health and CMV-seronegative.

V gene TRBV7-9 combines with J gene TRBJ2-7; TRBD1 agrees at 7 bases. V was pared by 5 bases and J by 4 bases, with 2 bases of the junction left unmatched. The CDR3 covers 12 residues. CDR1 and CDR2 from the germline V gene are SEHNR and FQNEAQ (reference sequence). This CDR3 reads CASSGTVYEQYF. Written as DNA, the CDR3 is TGTGCCAGCAGCGGGACAGTTTACGAGCAGTACTTC.

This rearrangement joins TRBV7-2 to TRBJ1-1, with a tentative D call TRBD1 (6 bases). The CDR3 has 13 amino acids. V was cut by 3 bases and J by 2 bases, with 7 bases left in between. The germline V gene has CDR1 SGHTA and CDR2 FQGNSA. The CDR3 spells CASSLGHNTEAFF. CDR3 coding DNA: TGTGCCAGCAGCTTGGGACACAACACTGAAGCTTTCTTT.

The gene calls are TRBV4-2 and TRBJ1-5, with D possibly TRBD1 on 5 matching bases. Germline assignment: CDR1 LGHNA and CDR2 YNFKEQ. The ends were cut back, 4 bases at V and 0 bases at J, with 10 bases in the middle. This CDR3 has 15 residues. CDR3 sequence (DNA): TGTGCCAGCAGCCCCTTAGGGGATAGCAATCAGCCCCAGCATTTT. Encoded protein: CASSPLGDSNQPQHF.

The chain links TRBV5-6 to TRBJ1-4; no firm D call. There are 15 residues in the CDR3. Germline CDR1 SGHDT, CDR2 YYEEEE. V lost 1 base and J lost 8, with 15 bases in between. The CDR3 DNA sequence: TGTGCCAGCAGCTTGTGGACTACTCTGGGCGAAAAACTGTTTTTT. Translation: CASSLWTTLGEKLFF.

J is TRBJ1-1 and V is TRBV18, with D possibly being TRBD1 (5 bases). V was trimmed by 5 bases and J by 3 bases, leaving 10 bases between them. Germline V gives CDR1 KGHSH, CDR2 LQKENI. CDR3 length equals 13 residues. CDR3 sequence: CASSSTGDTEAFF. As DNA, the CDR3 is TGTGCCAGCTCATCCACAGGAGACACTGAAGCTTTCTTT.

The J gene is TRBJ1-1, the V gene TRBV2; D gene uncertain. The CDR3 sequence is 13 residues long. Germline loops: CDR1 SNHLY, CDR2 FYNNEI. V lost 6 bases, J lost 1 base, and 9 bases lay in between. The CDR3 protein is CASSQERNTEAFF. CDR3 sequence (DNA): TGTGCCAGCAGCCAGGAACGGAACACTGAAGCTTTCTTT.

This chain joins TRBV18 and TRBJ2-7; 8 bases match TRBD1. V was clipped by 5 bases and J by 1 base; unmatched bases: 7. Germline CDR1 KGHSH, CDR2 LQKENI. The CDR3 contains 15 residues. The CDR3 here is CASSGQGWGSYEQYF. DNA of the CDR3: TGTGCCAGCTCAGGACAGGGTTGGGGATCCTACGAGCAGTACTTC.

This chain's CDR3 is CASSTGQVGQNIQYF. CDR3 in DNA: TGTGCCAGCAGCACGGGACAGGTGGGCCAAAACATTCAGTACTTC. V is TRBV13 and J is TRBJ2-4; 8 nucleotides match TRBD1. The ends lost 5 bases at V and 5 bases at J; junction bases unmatched: 8. The CDR3 has 15 amino acids. Germline V gene sequence: CDR1 PRHDT, CDR2 FYEKMQ (reference sequence).

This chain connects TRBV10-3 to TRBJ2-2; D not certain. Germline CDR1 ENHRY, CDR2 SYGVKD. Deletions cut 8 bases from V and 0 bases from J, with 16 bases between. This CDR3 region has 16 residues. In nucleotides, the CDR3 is TGTGCCATCCCTCTCCAGGCAGATACGAACACCGGGGAGCTGTTTTTT. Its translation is CAIPLQADTNTGELFF.

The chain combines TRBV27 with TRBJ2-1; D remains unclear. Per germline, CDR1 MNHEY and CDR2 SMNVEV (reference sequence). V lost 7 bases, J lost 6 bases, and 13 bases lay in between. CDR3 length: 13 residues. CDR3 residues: CASNSGTINEQFF. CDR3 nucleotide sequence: TGTGCCAGCAACTCGGGTACAATCAATGAGCAGTTCTTC.

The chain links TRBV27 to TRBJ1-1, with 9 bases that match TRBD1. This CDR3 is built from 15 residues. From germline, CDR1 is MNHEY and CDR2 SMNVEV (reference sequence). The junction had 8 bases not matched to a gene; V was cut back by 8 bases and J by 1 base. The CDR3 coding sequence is TGTGCCAGCCGTGATATGGGACAGGGGAACACTGAAGCTTTCTTT. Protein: CASRDMGQGNTEAFF.

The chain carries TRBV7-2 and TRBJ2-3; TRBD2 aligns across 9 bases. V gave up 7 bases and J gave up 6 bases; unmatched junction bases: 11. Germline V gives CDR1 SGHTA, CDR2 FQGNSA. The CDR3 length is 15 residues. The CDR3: CASNPSAGGWDTQYF. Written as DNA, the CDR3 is TGTGCCAGCAATCCATCTGCGGGAGGGTGGGATACGCAGTATTTT.

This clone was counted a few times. This chain's CDR3 is CASSYNGGGNAFF. Here the CDR3 DNA reads TGTGCCAGCAGCTATAACGGGGGGGGAAACGCTTTCTTT. This sequence joins TRBV16 and TRBJ1-1; maybe TRBD1 (5 bases). The V and J ends lost 5 bases and 11 bases respectively, with 18 bases between them. Germline V gene data show CDR1 as KGHSY and CDR2 as FQNENV. This CDR3 is 13 amino acids long. Full variable domain (rest looked up from reference TRBV16 and TRBJ1-1): GEEVAQTPKHLVRGEGQKAKLYCAPIKGHSYVFWYQQVLKNEFKFLISFQNENVFDETGMPKERFSAKCLPNSPCSLEIQATKLEDSAVYFCASSYNGGGNAFFGQGTRLTVV.

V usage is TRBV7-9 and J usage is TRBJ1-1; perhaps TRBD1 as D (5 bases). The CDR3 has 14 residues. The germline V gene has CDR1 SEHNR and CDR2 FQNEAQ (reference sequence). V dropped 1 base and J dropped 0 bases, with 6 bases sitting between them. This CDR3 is CASSLGQLNTEAFF. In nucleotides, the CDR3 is TGTGCCAGCAGCTTAGGACAGCTGAACACTGAAGCTTTCTTT.

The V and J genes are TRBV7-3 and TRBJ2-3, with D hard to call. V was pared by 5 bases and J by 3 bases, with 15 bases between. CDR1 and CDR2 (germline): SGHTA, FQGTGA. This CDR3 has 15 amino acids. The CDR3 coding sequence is TGTGCCAGCAGCGCGAGTGGTGGGCCAACAGATACGCAGTATTTT. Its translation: CASSASGGPTDTQYF.

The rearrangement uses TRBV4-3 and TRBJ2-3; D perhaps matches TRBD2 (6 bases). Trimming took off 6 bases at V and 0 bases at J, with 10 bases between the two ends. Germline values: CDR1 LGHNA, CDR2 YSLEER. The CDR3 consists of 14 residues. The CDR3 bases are TGCGCCAGCAGTAGGAGGGAGAGCACAGATACGCAGTATTTT. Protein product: CASSRRESTDTQYF.

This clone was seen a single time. CDR3 loop: CAWRKTGGENIQYF. The CDR3 DNA reads as TGTGCCTGGAGGAAGACAGGGGGCGAAAACATTCAGTACTTC. The chain uses TRBV30 and TRBJ2-4; 10 bases line up with TRBD1. Germline V gene lookup returns CDR1 GTSNPN and CDR2 SVGIG (reference sequence). The CDR3 has 14 residues. Unmatched junction bases numbered 4, after V lost 3 bases and J lost 5 bases.

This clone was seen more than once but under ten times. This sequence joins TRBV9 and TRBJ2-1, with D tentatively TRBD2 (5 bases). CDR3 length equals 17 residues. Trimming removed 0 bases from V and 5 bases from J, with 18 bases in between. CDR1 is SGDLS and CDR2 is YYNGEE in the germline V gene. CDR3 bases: TGTGCCAGCAGCGTAGCTATGCTAGCTCGTTCCGACAATGAGCAGTTCTTC. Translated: CASSVAMLARSDNEQFF.

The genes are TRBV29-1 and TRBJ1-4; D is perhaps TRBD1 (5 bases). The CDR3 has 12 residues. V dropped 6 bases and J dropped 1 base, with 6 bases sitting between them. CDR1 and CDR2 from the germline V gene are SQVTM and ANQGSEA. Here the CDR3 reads CSVTETNEKLFF. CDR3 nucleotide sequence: TGCAGCGTGACAGAAACTAATGAAAAACTGTTTTTT.

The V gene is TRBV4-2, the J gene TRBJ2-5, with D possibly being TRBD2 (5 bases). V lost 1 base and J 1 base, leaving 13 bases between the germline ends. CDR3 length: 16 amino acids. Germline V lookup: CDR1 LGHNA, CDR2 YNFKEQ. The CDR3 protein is CASSQGGAGPQETQYF. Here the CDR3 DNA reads TGTGCCAGCAGCCAAGGAGGCGCGGGTCCCCAAGAGACCCAGTACTTC.

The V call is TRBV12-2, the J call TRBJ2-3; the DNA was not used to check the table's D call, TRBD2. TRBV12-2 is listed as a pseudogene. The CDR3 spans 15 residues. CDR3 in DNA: TGTGCAAGCCCTTTACGGCGGGGGGCCACAGATACGCAGTATTTT. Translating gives CASPLRRGATDTQYF.

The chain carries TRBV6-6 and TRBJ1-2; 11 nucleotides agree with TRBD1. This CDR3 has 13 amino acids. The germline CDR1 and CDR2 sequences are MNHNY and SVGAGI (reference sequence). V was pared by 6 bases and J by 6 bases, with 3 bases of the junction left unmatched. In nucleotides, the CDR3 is TGTGCCAGCAGCTGGACAGGGGGCGATGGCTACACCTTC. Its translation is CASSWTGGDGYTF.

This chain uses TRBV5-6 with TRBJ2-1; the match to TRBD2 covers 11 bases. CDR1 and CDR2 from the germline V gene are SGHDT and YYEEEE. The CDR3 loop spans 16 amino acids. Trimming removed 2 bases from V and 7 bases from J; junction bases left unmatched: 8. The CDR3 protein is CASSFLTSGESNEQFF. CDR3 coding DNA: TGTGCCAGCAGCTTCCTGACTAGCGGGGAGTCGAATGAGCAGTTCTTC.